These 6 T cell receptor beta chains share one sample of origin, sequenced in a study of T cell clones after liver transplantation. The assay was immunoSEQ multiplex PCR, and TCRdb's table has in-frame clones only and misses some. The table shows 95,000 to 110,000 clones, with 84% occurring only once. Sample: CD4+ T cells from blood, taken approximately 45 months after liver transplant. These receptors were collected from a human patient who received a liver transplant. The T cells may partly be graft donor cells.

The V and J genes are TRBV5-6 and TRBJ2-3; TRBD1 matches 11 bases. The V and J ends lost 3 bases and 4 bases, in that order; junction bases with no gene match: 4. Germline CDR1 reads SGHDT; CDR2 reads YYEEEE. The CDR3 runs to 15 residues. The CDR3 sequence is CASSSGQGGADTQYF. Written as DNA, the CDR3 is TGTGCCAGCAGCTCGGGACAGGGGGGCGCAGATACGCAGTATTTT.

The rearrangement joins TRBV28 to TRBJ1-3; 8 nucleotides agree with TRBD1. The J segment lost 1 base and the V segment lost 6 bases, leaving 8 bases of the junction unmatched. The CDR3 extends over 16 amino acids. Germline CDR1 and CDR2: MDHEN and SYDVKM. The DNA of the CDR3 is TGTGCCAGCAGACCCGGGTGGACAGGGTCTGGAAACACCATATATTTT. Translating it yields CASRPGWTGSGNTIYF.

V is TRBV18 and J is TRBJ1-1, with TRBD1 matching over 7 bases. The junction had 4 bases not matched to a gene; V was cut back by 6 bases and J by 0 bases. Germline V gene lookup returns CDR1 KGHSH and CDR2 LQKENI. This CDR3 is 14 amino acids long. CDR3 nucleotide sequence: TGTGCCAGCTCCCGGGGACAGATGAACACTGAAGCTTTCTTT. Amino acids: CASSRGQMNTEAFF. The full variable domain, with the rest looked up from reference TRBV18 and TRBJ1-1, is NAGVMQNPRHLVRRRGQEARLRCSPMKGHSHVYWYRQLPEEGLKFMVYLQKENIIDESGMPKERFSAEFPKEGPSILRIQQVVRGDSAAYFCASSRGQMNTEAFFGQGTRLTVV.

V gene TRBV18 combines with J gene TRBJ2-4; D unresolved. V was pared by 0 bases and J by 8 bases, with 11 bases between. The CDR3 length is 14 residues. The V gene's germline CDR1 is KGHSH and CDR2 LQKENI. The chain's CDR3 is CASSPPSARDIQYF. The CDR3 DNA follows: TGTGCCAGCTCACCACCATCAGCTAGGGACATTCAGTACTTC.

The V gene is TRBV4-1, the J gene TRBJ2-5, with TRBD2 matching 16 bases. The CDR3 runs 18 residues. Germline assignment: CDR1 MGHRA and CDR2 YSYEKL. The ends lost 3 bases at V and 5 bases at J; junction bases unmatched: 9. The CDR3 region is CASSQTGTSGGVGETQYF. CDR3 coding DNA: TGCGCCAGCAGCCAGACCGGGACTAGCGGGGGGGTCGGCGAGACCCAGTACTTC.

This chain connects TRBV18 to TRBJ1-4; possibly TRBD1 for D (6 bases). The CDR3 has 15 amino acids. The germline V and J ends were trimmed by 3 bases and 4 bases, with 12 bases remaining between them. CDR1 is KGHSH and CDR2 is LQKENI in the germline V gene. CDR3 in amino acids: CASSPGTSINEKLFF. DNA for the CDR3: TGTGCCAGCTCACCCGGGACAAGCATTAATGAAAAACTGTTTTTT.